This TCR beta chain was identified in a study of blood T cell repertoires in COVID-19. Overall study context: Whether acute or convalescent, the COVID-19 samples came from the United States, Italy and Spain. PBMCs, B-cell-depleted T cells, or T cells provided the cDNA or gDNA that made up the material.

In this sample, this clone turned up a few times. In the authors' workflow: The authors estimated nucleated cell counts from reference gene primer amplification. Produced via immunoSEQ multiplex PCR; TCRdb's table is partial and in-frame only. V and J calls and clone size are those listed in that table; D and trimming were worked out from the DNA. The profile shows more than 300,000 clones, roughly 90% of them singletons. This CDR3 is built from 12 residues. Germline CDR1 reads SEHNR; CDR2 reads FQNEAQ (reference sequence). V dropped 5 bases and J dropped 6 bases, with 10 bases sitting between them. Source material: peripheral blood. V gene TRBV7-9 combines with J gene TRBJ1-2; D not resolved. The origin of this receptor is a man aged 18-30 years who had recovered from COVID-19. The CDR3 is CASSKDGNGYTF. The DNA of the CDR3 is TGTGCCAGCAGCAAAGACGGTAATGGCTACACCTTC.